This TCR beta chain is drawn from a study of T cell responses to AZD1222 COVID-19 vaccine. Here immunoSEQ multiplex PCR was the method, and the copy in TCRdb shows in-frame clones only, minus some. This table holds around 150,000 clones, 94% found once. V lost 4 bases, J lost 5 bases, and 12 bases lay in between. There are 14 residues in the CDR3. The germline V gene encodes CDR1 SGHKS and CDR2 YYEKEE (reference sequence). The chain uses TRBV5-5 and TRBJ1-4; perhaps TRBD1 as D (5 bases). The sample was peripheral blood, taken on day 0 of AZD1222 vaccination. The TCR was taken from an adult in good health. CDR3 nucleotides: TGTGCCAGCAGCGACGACAGCGGAAATGAAAAACTGTTTTTT. Its translation: CASSDDSGNEKLFF.